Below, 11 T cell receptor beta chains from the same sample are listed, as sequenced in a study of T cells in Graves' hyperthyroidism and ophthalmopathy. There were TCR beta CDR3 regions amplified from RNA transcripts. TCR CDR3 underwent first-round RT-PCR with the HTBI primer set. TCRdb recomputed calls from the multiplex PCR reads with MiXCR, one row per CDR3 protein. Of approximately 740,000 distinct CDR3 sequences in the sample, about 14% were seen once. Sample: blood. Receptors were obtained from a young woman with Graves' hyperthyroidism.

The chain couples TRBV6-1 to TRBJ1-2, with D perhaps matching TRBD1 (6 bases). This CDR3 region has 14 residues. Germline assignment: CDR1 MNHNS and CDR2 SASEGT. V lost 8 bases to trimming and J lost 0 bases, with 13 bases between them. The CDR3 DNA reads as TGTGCCAGCGTGGGGACACCAGCTAACTATGGCTACACCTTC. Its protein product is CASVGTPANYGYTF.

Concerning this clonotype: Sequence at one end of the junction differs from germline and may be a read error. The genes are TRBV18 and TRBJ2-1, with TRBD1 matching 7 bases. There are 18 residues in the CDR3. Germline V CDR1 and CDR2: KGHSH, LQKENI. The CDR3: CASSPQGLQFVGSNEQFF. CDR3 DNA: TGTGCCAGCTCCCCACAGGGGCTTCAATTCGTTGGTAGTAATGAGCAGTTCTTC.

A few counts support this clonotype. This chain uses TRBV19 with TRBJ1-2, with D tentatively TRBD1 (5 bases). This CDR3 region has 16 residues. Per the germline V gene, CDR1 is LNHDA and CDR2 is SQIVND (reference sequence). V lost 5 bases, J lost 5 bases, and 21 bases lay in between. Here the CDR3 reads CASSPLSVGAEYGYTF. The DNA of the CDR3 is TGTGCCAGTAGTCCCCTTAGCGTCGGGGCAGAATATGGCTACACCTTC. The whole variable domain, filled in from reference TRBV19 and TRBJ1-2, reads DGGITQSPKYLFRKEGQNVTLSCEQNLNHDAMYWYRQDPGQGLRLIYYSQIVNDFQKGDIAEGYSVSREKKESFPLTVTSAQKNPTAFYLCASSPLSVGAEYGYTFGSGTRLTVV.

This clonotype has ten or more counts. The CDR3 region has the DNA TGCAGTGCTTGGCCTCAGGGAGGAGGCGGGTACGAGCAGTACTTC. Its translation is CSAWPQGGGGYEQYF. The chain links TRBV20-1 to TRBJ2-7; TRBD2 might be the D (6 bases). Germline V gene sequence: CDR1 DFQATT, CDR2 SNEGSKA (reference sequence). CDR3 size: 15 residues. Trimming removed 5 bases at V and 4 bases at J, with 21 bases between.

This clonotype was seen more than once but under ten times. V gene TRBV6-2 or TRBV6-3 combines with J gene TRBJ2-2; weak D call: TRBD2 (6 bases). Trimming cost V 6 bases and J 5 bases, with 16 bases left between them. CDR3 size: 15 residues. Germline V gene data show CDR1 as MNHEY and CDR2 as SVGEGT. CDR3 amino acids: CASRPPGVRTGELFF. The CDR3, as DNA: TGTGCCAGCAGACCCCCGGGAGTCCGAACCGGGGAGCTGTTTTTT.

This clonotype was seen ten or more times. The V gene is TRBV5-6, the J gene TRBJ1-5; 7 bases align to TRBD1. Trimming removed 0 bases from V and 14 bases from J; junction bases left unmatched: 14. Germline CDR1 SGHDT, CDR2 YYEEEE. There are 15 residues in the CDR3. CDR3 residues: CASSLARQGTSTKHF. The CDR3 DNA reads TGTGCCAGCAGCTTGGCCCGACAGGGAACCTCCACCAAGCATTTT.

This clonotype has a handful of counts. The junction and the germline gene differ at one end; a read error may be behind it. In DNA form, the CDR3 reads TGCAGTGCCAAAAGAGCTCAAGCAGAGGCCCAGTACTTC. It specifies CSAKRAQAEAQYF. The genes are TRBV20-1 and TRBJ2-5; no reliable D call. The germline CDR1 and CDR2 sequences are DFQATT and SNEGSKA (reference sequence). CDR3 length: 13 amino acids.

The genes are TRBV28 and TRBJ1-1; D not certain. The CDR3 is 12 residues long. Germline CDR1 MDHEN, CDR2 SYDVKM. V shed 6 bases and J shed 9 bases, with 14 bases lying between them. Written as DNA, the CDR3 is TGTGCCAGCAGCACCCGACCGACTAAAGCTTTCTTT. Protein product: CASSTRPTKAFF.

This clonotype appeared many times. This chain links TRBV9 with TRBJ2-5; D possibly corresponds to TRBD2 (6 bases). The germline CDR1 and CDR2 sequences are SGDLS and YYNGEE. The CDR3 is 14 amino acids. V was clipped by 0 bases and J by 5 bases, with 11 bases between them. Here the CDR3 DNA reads TGTGCCAGCAGCGTAGGCGGGGCGGGGGAGACCCAGTACTTC. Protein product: CASSVGGAGETQYF. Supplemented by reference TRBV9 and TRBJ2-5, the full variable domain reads DSGVTQTPKHLITATGQRVTLRCSPRSGDLSVYWYQQSLDQGLQFLIQYYNGEERAKGNILERFSAQQFPDLHSELNLSSLELGDSALYFCASSVGGAGETQYFGPGTRLLVL.

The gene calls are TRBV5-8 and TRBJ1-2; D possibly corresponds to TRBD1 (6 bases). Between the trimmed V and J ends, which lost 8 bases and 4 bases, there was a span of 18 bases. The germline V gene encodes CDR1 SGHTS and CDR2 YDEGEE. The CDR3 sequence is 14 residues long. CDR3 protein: CARRGGPPFYGYTF. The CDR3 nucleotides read TGTGCCAGGAGGGGGGGCCCGCCGTTCTATGGCTACACCTTC. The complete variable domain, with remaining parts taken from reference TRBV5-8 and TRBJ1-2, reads EAGVTQSPTHLIKTRGQQATLRCSPISGHTSVYWYQQALGLGLQFLLWYDEGEERNRGNFPPRFSGRQFPNYSSELNVNALELEDSALYLCARRGGPPFYGYTFGSGTRLTVV.

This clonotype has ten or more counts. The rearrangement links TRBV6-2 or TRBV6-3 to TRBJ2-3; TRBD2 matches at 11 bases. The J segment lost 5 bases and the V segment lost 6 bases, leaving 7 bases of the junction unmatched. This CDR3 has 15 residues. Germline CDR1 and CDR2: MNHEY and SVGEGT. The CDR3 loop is CASSPLAGEGDTQYF. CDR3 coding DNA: TGTGCCAGCAGCCCACTAGCGGGAGAGGGAGATACGCAGTATTTT.